Included here is one T cell receptor (beta chain) sequence, with context. What it binds is unknown. Autoimmune disease history or systemic immunosuppression led to patient exclusion. Blood sampling was done at baseline, cycle 4 day 1, and cycle 7 day 1. The data stem from a study of OX40 agonist ivuxolimab in advanced cancers. Study-wide points: People who partly responded at 0.1-3.0 mg/kg had some of the least clonal expansion seen.

The table came from immunoSEQ multiplex PCR; TCRdb's copy has only in-frame clones and leaves some out. The repertoire holds 90,000 to 120,000 clones, with less than 95% as singletons. The CDR3 contains 14 residues. Germline V gene lookup returns CDR1 LNHNV and CDR2 YYDKDF (reference sequence). V gave up 5 bases and J gave up 4 bases, with 13 bases separating them. The sequencing used CD4+ or CD8+ T cells sorted from blood, collected in a trial of the OX40 agonist ivuxolimab. This chain connects TRBV15 to TRBJ2-3; D is tentatively TRBD1 or TRBD2 (6 bases each). The clonotype was recovered from an adult with an advanced solid tumor such as melanoma, head and neck, liver or kidney cancer. The CDR3 coding sequence is TGTGCCACCAGCCCCGGGGGCGGGGCAGATACGCAGTATTTT. Its translation: CATSPGGGADTQYF.